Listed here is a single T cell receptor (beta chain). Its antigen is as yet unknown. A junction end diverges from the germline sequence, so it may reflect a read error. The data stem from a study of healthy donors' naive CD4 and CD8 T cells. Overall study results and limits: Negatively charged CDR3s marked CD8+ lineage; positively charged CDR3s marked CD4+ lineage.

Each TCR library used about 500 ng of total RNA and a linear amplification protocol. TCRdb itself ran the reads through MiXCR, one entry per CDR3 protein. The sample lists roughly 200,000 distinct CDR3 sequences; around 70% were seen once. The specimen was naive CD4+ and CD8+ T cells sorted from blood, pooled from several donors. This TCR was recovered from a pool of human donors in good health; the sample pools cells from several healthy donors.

Here the CDR3 reads CASRVGQNTEAFF. The DNA of the CDR3 is TGCGCCAGCAGAGTCGGACAGAACACTGAAGCTTTCTTT. This chain uses TRBV6-5 with TRBJ1-1; a possible D gene is TRBD1 (5 bases). CDR1 is MNHEY and CDR2 is SVGAGI in the germline V gene. The CDR3 extends over 13 amino acids.